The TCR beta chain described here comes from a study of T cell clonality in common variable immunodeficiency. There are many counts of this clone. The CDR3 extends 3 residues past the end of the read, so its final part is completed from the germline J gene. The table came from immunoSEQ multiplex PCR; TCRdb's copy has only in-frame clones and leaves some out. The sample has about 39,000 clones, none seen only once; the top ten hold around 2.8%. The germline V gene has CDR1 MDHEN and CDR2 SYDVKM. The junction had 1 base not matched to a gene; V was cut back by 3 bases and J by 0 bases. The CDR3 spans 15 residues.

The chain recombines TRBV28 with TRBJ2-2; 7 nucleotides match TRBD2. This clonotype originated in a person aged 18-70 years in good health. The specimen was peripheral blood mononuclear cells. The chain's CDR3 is CASSLGGANTGELFF. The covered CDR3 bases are TGTGCCAGCAGTTTGGGGGGGGCGAACACCGGGGAG.